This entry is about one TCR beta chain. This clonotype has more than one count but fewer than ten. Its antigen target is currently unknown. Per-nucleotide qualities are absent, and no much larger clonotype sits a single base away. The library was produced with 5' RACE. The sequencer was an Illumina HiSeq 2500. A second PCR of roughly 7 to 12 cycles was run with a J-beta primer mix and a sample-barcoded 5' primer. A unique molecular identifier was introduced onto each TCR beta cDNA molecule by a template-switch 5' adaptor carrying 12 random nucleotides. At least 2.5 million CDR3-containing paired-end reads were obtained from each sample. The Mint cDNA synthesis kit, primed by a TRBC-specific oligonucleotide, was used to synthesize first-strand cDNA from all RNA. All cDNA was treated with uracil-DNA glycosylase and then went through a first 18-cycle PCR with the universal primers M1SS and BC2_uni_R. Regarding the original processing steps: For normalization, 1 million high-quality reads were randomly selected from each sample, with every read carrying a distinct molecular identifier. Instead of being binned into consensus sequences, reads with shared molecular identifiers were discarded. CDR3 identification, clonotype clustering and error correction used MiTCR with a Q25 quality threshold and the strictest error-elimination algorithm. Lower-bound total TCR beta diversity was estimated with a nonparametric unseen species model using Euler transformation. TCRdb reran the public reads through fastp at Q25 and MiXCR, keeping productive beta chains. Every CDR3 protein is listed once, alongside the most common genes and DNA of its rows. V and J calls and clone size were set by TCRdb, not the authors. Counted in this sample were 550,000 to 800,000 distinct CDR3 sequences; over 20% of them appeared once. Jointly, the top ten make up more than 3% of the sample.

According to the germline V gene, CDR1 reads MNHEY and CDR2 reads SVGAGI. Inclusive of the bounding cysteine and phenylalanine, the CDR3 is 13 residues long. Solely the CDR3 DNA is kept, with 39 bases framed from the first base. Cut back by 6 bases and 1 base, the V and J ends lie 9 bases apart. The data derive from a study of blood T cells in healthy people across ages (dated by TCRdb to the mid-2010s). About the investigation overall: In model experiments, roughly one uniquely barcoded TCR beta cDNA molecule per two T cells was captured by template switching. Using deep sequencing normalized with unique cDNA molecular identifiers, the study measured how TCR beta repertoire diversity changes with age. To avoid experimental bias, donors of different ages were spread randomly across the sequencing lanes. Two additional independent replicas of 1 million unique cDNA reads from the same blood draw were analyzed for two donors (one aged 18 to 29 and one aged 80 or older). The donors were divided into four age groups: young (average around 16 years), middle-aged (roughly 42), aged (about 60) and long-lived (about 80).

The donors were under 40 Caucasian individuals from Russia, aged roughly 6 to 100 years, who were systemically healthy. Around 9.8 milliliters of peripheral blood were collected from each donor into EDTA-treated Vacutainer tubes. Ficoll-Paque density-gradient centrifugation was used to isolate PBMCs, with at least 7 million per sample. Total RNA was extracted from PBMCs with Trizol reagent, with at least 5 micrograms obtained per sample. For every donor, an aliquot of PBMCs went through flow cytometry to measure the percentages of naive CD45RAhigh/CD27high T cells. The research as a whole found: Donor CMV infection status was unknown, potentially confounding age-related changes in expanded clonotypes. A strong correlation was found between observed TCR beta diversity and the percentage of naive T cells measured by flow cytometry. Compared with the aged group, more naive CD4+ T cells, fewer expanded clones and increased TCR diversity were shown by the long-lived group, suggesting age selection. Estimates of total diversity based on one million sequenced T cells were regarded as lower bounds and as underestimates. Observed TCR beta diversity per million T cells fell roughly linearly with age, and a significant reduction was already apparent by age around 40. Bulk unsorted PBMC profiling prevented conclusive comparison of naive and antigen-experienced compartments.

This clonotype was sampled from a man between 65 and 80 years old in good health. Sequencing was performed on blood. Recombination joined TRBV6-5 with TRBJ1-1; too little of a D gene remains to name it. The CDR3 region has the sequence CASSKRWNTEAFF. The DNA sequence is TGTGCCAGCAGCAAAAGATGGAACACTGAAGCTTTCTTT.